The 14 T cell receptor beta chains below were found in one sample sequenced in a study of Graves' ophthalmopathy and Graves' hyperthyroidism. RNA transcripts were the template, and TCR beta CDR3 regions were amplified from them. HTBI-primed RT-PCR formed the first round, and a multiplex PCR formed the second. TCRdb used MiXCR to reprocess the multiplex PCR reads, holding one entry per CDR3 protein. The data hold about 150,000 distinct CDR3 sequences, with around two fifths observed a single time. The sequencing sample was made of peripheral blood. These receptor sequences come from a woman between 40 and 50 years old with Graves' ophthalmopathy.

This clonotype was observed at least ten times. This chain joins TRBV2 and TRBJ1-6, with 7 positions matching TRBD1. Germline trimming cut 11 bases from V and 6 bases from J; bases unmatched to any gene: 7. This CDR3 comprises 13 residues. Germline V gene sequence: CDR1 SNHLY, CDR2 FYNNEI. CDR3 DNA: TGTGCCGGGGGGACAGAAGCTAATTCACCCCTCCACTTT. Translating gives CAGGTEANSPLHF.

Ten or more counts support this clonotype. This CDR3 is missing its conserved last phenylalanine or tryptophan, likely due to a read error. The rearrangement uses TRBV12-3 or TRBV12-4 and TRBJ1-1; no definite D call. Trimming removed 3 bases from V and 4 bases from J, with 12 bases in between. This CDR3 is 14 amino acids long. The CDR3 coding sequence is TGTGCCAGCAGTTTGCAAGGGCACAGCACTGAAGCTTTCTCT. Translated: CASSLQGHSTEAFS.

This clonotype appeared many times. The chain uses TRBV6-5 and TRBJ1-5; no definite D call. Germline values: CDR1 MNHEY, CDR2 SVGAGI. CDR3 length equals 14 residues. V was cut by 2 bases and J by 3 bases, with 8 bases left in between. This CDR3 reads CASSYQGPNQPQHF. The CDR3 DNA sequence: TGTGCCAGCAGTTACCAAGGACCCAATCAGCCCCAGCATTTT.

This clonotype was counted many times. The V call is TRBV12-5, the J call TRBJ1-1, with D perhaps TRBD1 (6 bases). V was shortened by 6 bases and J by 3 bases, with 23 bases between the two germline ends. CDR3 length: 17 amino acids. Germline CDR1 reads LGHNT; CDR2 reads FRNRAP. CDR3 in amino acids: CASGFNQARGRDTEAFF. Written as DNA, the CDR3 is TGTGCTAGTGGGTTCAATCAAGCCAGGGGTAGGGACACTGAAGCTTTCTTT.

J is TRBJ2-5 and V is TRBV6-1, with 9 bases that match TRBD2. There are 16 residues in the CDR3. The germline V gene has CDR1 MNHNS and CDR2 SASEGT. Trimming at V came to 6 bases and at J to 7 bases, leaving 15 bases not matched to a gene. CDR3 residues: CASRTPLAGGTGTQYF. The CDR3 nucleotides read TGTGCCAGCAGAACTCCCCTCGCGGGGGGGACCGGGACCCAGTACTTC.

The chain has TRBV27 and TRBJ2-7, with 13 bases aligning to TRBD2. J lost 6 bases, V lost 5 bases, and 4 bases had no gene match. The CDR3 sequence is 14 residues long. CDR1 MNHEY and CDR2 SMNVEV come from the germline V gene (reference sequence). In DNA, the CDR3 is TGTGCCAGCAGTCGCACTAGCGGGAGGGTCGAGCAGTACTTC. Translation: CASSRTSGRVEQYF.

In this sample, this clonotype turned up a few times. The gene calls are TRBV20-1 and TRBJ1-2; D unclear. The germline CDR1 and CDR2 sequences are DFQATT and SNEGSKA (reference sequence). Trimming removed 6 bases from V and 0 bases from J, with 8 bases in between. The CDR3 runs to 12 residues. CDR3 coding DNA: TGCAGTGCCTATACTACTAACTATGGCTACACCTTC. Its protein is CSAYTTNYGYTF.

This clonotype was observed many times. The J gene is TRBJ2-6, the V gene TRBV5-1, with TRBD2 as a possible D gene (5 bases). The V and J ends lost 4 bases and 2 bases respectively, with 19 bases between them. The CDR3 spans 18 residues. Germline CDR1 and CDR2: SGHRS and YFSETQ. The CDR3 DNA follows: TGCGCCAGCAGCCCCCGAACCTCGTCCGGGGCTGGGGCCAACGTCCTGACTTTC. It is translated as CASSPRTSSGAGANVLTF.

The rearrangement links TRBV12-3 or TRBV12-4 to TRBJ1-1; TRBD1 matches at 9 bases. This CDR3 has 14 amino acids. V lost 5 bases to trimming and J lost 4 bases; unmatched junction nucleotides: 5. The CDR3 nucleotides read TGTGCCAGCAGTCGCACAGGGGGCGGCACTGAAGCTTTCTTT. Its translation is CASSRTGGGTEAFF.

This clonotype was seen at least ten times. This chain links TRBV2 with TRBJ1-5, with D unclear. CDR1 SNHLY and CDR2 FYNNEI come from the germline V gene. The CDR3 length is 14 residues. V dropped 7 bases and J dropped 0 bases, with 10 bases sitting between them. DNA of the CDR3: TGTGCCAGCAAGGAGTTTTATAGCAATCAGCCCCAGCATTTT. Its translation is CASKEFYSNQPQHF.

J is TRBJ2-7 and V is TRBV7-6; D not certain. The CDR3 totals 12 residues. V shed 3 bases and J shed 3 bases, with 6 bases lying between them. Germline V gene data show CDR1 as SGHVS and CDR2 as FNYEAQ. Here the CDR3 DNA reads TGTGCCAGCAGCTTCGATGGCTACGAGCAGTACTTC. It specifies CASSFDGYEQYF.

Many counts were recorded for this clonotype. The genes are TRBV5-4 and TRBJ2-7, with D perhaps TRBD2 (5 bases). The CDR3 is 15 amino acids. V was shortened by 4 bases and J by 1 base, with 15 bases between the two germline ends. Germline loops: CDR1 SGHNT, CDR2 YYREEE (reference sequence). The CDR3 DNA reads TGTGCCAGCAGCCGGGATCCCGACGCATCCTACGAGCAGTACTTC. It translates to CASSRDPDASYEQYF.

V and J are TRBV11-2 and TRBJ2-7; D is uncertain. Germline V gene data show CDR1 as SGHAT and CDR2 as FQNNGV. Trimming took 2 bases from V and 5 from J, leaving 7 bases between them. The CDR3 consists of 12 residues. Here the CDR3 DNA reads TGTGCCAGCAGCTTATTCTCGCACGAGCAGTACTTC. As protein: CASSLFSHEQYF.

This clonotype was recorded many times. The V gene is TRBV5-1, the J gene TRBJ2-5; D may be TRBD2 (6 bases). This CDR3 contains 15 residues. Germline V gene sequence: CDR1 SGHRS, CDR2 YFSETQ. V gave up 1 base and J gave up 3 bases, with 13 bases separating them. CDR3 sequence: CASSLSTGGKETQYF. CDR3 DNA: TGCGCCAGCAGCTTGTCGACCGGGGGAAAAGAGACCCAGTACTTC.